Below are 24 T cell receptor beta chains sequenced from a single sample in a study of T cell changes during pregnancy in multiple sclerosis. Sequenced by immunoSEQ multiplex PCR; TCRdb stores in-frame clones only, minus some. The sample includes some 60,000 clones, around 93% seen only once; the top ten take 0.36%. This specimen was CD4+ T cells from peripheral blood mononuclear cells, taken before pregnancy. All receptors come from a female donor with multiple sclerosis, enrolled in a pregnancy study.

The CDR3 reads CASSSREWTDQAFF. The CDR3 coding sequence is TGTGCCAGCAGCTCACGAGAGTGGACAGATCAAGCTTTCTTT. V usage is TRBV7-9 and J usage is TRBJ1-1; a weak D match, TRBD1 (6 bases). CDR3 size: 14 residues. Germline V gene data show CDR1 as SEHNR and CDR2 as FQNEAQ (reference sequence). Trimming cost V 4 bases and J 9 bases, with 18 bases left between them.

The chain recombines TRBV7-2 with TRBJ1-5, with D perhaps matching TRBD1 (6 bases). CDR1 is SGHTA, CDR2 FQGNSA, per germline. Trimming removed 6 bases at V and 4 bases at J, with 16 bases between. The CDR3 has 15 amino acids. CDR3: CASSSRGIANQPQHF. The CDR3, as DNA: TGTGCCAGCAGTTCCAGGGGAATTGCGAATCAGCCCCAGCATTTT. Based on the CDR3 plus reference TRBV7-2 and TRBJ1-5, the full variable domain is GAGVSQSPSNKVTEKGKDVELRCDPISGHTALYWYRQSLGQGLEFLIYFQGNSAPDKSGLPSDRFSAERTGGSVSTLTIQRTQQEDSAVYLCASSSRGIANQPQHFGDGTRLSIL.

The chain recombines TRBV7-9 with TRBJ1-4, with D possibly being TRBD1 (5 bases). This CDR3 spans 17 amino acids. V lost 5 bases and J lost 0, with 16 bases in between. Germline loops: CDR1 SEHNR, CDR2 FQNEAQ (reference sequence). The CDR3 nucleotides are TGTGCCAGCAGCCCATGGACGGGGGTCGCAACTAATGAAAAACTGTTTTTT. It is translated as CASSPWTGVATNEKLFF. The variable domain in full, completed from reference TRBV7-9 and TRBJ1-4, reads DTGVSQNPRHKITKRGQNVTFRCDPISEHNRLYWYRQTLGQGPEFLTYFQNEAQLEKSRLLSDRFSAERPKGSFSTLEIQRTEQGDSAMYLCASSPWTGVATNEKLFFGSGTQLSVL.

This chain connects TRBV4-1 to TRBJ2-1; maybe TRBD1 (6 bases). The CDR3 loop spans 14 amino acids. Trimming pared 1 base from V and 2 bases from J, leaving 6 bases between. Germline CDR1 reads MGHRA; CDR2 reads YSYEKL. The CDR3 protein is CASSQGQAYNEQFF. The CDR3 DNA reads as TGCGCCAGCAGCCAAGGACAGGCCTACAATGAGCAGTTCTTC.

CDR3 protein: CASSLAGHLNTEAFF. Written as DNA, the CDR3 is TGTGCCAGCAGCTTAGCCGGACACTTGAACACTGAAGCTTTCTTT. The V gene is TRBV7-8, the J gene TRBJ1-1; perhaps TRBD1 as D (5 bases). The CDR3 contains 15 residues. Germline V gene sequence: CDR1 SGHVS, CDR2 FQNEAQ. V lost 0 bases to trimming and J lost 0 bases, with 8 bases between them.

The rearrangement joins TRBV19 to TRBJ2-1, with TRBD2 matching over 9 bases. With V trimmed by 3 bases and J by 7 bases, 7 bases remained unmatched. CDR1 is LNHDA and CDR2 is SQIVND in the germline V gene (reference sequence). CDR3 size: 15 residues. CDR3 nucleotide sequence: TGTGCCAGTAGTATGATTAGCGGGAGATCTAATGAGCAGTTCTTC. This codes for CASSMISGRSNEQFF. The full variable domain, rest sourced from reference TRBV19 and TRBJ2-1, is DGGITQSPKYLFRKEGQNVTLSCEQNLNHDAMYWYRQDPGQGLRLIYYSQIVNDFQKGDIAEGYSVSREKKESFPLTVTSAQKNPTAFYLCASSMISGRSNEQFFGPGTRLTVL.

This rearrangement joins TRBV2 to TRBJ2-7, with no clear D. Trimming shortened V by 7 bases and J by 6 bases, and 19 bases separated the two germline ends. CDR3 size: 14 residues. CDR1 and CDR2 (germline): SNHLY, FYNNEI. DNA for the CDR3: TGTGCCAGCACCCTAACGGGTATTCAAGGCGAGCAGTACTTC. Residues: CASTLTGIQGEQYF. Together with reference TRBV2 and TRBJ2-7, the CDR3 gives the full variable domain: EPEVTQTPSHQVTQMGQEVILRCVPISNHLYFYWYRQILGQKVEFLVSFYNNEISEKSEIFDDQFSVERPDGSNFTLKIRSTKLEDSAMYFCASTLTGIQGEQYFGPGTRLTVT.

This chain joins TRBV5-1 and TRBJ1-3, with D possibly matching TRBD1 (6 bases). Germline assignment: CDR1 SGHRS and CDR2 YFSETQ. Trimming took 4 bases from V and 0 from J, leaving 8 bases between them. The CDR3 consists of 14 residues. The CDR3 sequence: CASSTGSSGNTIYF. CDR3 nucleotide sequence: TGCGCCAGCAGCACAGGGAGCTCTGGAAACACCATATATTTT.

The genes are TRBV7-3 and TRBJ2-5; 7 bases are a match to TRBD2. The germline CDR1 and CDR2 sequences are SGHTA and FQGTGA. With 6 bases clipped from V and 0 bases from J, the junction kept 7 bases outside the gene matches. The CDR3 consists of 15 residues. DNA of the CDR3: TGTGCCAGCAGTCCTAGCGGAAACCACCAAGAGACCCAGTACTTC. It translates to CASSPSGNHQETQYF.

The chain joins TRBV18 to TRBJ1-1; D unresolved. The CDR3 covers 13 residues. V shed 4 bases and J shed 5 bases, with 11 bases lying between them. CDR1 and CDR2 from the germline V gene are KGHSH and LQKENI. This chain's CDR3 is CASSLEPRTEAFF. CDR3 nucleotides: TGTGCCAGCTCACTCGAACCCCGGACTGAAGCTTTCTTT.

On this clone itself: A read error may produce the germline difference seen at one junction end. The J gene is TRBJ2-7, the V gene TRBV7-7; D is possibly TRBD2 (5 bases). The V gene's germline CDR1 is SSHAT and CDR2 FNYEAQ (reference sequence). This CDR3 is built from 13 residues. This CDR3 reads CASSLGSAYEQYF. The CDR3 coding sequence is TGTGCTAGCAGCTTAGGTAGCGCCTACGAGCAGTACTTC.

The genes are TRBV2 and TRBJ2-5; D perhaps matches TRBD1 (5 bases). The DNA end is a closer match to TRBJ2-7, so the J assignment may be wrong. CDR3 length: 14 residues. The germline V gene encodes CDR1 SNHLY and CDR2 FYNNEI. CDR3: CASSEDRTTYEQYF. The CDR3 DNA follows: TGTGCCAGCAGTGAAGACAGGACCACCTACGAGCAGTACTTC.

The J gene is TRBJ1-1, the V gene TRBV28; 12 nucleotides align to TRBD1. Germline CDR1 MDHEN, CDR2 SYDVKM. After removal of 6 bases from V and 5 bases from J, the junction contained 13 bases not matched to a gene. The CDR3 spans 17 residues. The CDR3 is CASRANRDRGRGTEAFF. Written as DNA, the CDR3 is TGTGCCAGCAGGGCAAACCGGGACAGGGGGCGTGGGACTGAAGCTTTCTTT.

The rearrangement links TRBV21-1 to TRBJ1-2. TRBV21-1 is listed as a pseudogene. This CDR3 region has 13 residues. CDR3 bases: TGTGCCAGCAGTCACCTCAGGAGCGGTGGCTACACCTTC. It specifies CASSHLRSGGYTF.

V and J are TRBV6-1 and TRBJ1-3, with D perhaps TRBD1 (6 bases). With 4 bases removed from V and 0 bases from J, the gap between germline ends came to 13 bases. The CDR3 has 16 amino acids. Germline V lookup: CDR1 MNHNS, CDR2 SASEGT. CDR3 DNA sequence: TGTGCCAGCAGTGCCACAGGGACCTCCTCTGGAAACACCATATATTTT. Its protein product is CASSATGTSSGNTIYF.

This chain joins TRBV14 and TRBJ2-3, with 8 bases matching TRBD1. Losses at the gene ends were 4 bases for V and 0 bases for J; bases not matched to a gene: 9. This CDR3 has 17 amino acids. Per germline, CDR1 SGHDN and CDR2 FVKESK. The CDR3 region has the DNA TGTGCCAGCAGCCTTGGAGGGGGGACAGGCAGCACAGATACGCAGTATTTT. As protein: CASSLGGGTGSTDTQYF.

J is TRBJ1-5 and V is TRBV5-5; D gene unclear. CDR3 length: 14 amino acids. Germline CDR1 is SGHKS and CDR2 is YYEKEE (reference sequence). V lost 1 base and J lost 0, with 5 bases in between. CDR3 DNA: TGTGCCAGCAGCTTGTTAGTTAGCAATCAGCCCCAGCATTTT. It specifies CASSLLVSNQPQHF. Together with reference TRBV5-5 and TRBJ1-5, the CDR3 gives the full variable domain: DAGVTQSPTHLIKTRGQQVTLRCSPISGHKSVSWYQQVLGQGPQFIFQYYEKEERGRGNFPDRFSARQFPNYSSELNVNALLLGDSALYLCASSLLVSNQPQHFGDGTRLSIL.

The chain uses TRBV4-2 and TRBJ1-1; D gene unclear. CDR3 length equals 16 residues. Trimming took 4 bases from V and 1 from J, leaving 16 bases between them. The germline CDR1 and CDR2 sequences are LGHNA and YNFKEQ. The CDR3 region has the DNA TGTGCCAGCAGCCCGAGTGTCGGGAGCCGGAACACTGAAGCTTTCTTT. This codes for CASSPSVGSRNTEAFF.

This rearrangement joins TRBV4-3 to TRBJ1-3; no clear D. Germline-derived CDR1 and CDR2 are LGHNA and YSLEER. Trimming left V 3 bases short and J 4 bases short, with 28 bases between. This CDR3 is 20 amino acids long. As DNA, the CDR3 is TGCGCCAGCAGCCATTACCCCCCGGAGGTCACTGTCTCTGGCGGAAACACCATATATTTT. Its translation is CASSHYPPEVTVSGGNTIYF.

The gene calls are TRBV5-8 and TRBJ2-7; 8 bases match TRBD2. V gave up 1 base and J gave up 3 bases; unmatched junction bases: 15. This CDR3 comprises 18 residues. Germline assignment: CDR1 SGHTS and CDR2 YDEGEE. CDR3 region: CASSLRLGGGLNFYEQYF. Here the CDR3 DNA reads TGTGCCAGCAGCTTGAGACTCGGGGGGGGACTAAATTTCTACGAGCAGTACTTC.

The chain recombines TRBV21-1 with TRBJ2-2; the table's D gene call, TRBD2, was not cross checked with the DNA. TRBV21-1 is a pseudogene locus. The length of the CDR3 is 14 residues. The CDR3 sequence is CARLQGGCTGELFF. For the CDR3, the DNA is TGTGCCAGACTACAGGGAGGGTGCACCGGGGAGCTGTTTTTT.

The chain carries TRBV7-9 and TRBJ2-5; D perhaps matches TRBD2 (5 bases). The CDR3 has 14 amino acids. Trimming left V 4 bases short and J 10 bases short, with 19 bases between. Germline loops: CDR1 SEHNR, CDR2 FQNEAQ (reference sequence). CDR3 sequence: CASSSLGERANQYF. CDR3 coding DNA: TGTGCCAGCAGCTCCCTCGGGGAGCGCGCTAACCAGTACTTC.

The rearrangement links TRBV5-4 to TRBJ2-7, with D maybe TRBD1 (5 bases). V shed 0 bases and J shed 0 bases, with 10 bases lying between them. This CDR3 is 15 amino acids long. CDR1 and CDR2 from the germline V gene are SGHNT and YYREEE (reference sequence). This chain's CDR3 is CASSLGTLSSYEQYF. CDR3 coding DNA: TGTGCCAGCAGCTTGGGGACATTGAGCTCCTACGAGCAGTACTTC.

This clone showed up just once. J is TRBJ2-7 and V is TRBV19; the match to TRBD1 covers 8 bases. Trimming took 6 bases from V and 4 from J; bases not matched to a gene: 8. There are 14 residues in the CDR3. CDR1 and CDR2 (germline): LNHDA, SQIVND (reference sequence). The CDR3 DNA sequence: TGTGCCAGTAGCCCAGGGACAGGCGCTTACGAGCAGTACTTC. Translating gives CASSPGTGAYEQYF.